The source of this T cell receptor (beta chain) is a study of response to subunit inactivated influenza vaccine. Study outcomes and limitations: Each seasonal flu vaccination may recruit only limited new T cells, authors suggested.

This clonotype was seen many times. What it binds is not known. Using its own MiXCR run on the RT-PCR reads, TCRdb lists one record per CDR3 protein. The profile shows hundreds of thousands of distinct CDR3 sequences, roughly 13% of them singletons. V was pared by 1 base and J by 2 bases, with 8 bases between. CDR1 is MGHRA and CDR2 is YSYEKL in the germline V gene. The CDR3 is 14 amino acids. The source was PBMCs from blood, collected more than 35 days after vaccination. The rearrangement joins TRBV4-1 to TRBJ1-1; D call uncertain. The TCR comes from a man aged 45-65 years who received an inactivated influenza vaccine. CDR3 sequence: CASSQVSKNTEAFF. Here the CDR3 DNA reads TGCGCCAGCAGCCAAGTGTCCAAAAACACTGAAGCTTTCTTT.